This TCR beta chain was identified in a study of Ad26.COV2.S vaccination and SARS-CoV-2 variants. Study overall: Each vaccinee took Ad26.COV2.S intramuscularly, once or twice 56 days apart.

Sequenced by immunoSEQ multiplex PCR; TCRdb stores in-frame clones only, minus some. In the table there are about 390,000 clones, over 80% of which are singletons. Concerning this clone: The antigen remains undetermined.

Overall study results and limits: Recipients given vaccine exceeded placebo recipients in spike-specific TCR breadth. Measures of TCR breadth and depth may have fallen short of total T cell responses.

The treatment here: 19 received Ad26.COV2.S at low or high dose, single or two shots; 5 received placebo; per-sample allocation not given. It was on day 63 after the first vaccine or placebo injection that samples were taken. An Ad26 vector expressing Wuhan-strain SARS-CoV-2 spike constituted the vaccine. Material: peripheral blood, obtained in a trial of Ad26.COV2.S vaccine versus placebo. The clonotype was recovered from a person between 18 and 60 years old who received the Ad26.COV2.S COVID-19 vaccine or a placebo.

The CDR3 spells CAWSGYRGNTEAFF. CDR3 DNA: TGTGCCTGGAGCGGGTACAGGGGGAACACTGAAGCTTTCTTT. The chain joins TRBV30 to TRBJ1-1; 7 positions match TRBD1. The CDR3 runs to 14 residues. Germline CDR1 and CDR2: GTSNPN and SVGIG (reference sequence). After removal of 3 bases from V and 1 base from J, the junction contained 5 bases not matched to a gene.